These 5 T cell receptor beta chains came from one sample sequenced in a study of cytomegalovirus exposure and HLA in healthy donors. The PCR ran on 60 Vbeta and 13 Jbeta primers. This table comes from immunoSEQ multiplex PCR, and its TCRdb copy is limited to in-frame clones, with some not included. Found here are about 230,000 clones, over 65% of them singletons; the top ten hold around 2.9%. Sequenced: PBMCs. The receptor set was obtained from a woman in her sixties or seventies in good health and CMV-seropositive.

This chain links TRBV1 with TRBJ2-2; the table assigns TRBD2, which was not confirmed against the DNA. TRBV1 is assigned pseudogene status. The length of the CDR3 is 17 residues. CDR3 amino acids: CTSRPCGSSGNTGELFF. CDR3 sequence (DNA): TGCACCAGCAGACCATGCGGGTCTAGCGGGAACACCGGGGAGCTGTTTTTT.

The chain carries TRBV6-5 and TRBJ2-7; 9 bases match TRBD1. Germline loops: CDR1 MNHEY, CDR2 SVGAGI. This CDR3 comprises 14 residues. The V segment lost 5 bases and the J segment 3 bases; nucleotides outside the gene matches: 5. In DNA form, the CDR3 reads TGTGCCAGCAGTGATTCGGGACAGGGCTACGAGCAGTACTTC. It yields the protein CASSDSGQGYEQYF.

This clone has just a few counts. The J gene is TRBJ2-1, the V gene TRBV6-6; 12 bases align to TRBD2. Germline values: CDR1 MNHNY, CDR2 SVGAGI (reference sequence). There are 15 residues in the CDR3. J lost 15 bases, V lost 4 bases, and 13 bases had no gene match. CDR3 coding DNA: TGTGCCAGCAGTTTCATACCTAGCGGGGGGGTGAACCGGTTCTTC. Its protein product is CASSFIPSGGVNRFF.

The rearrangement joins TRBV6-1 to TRBJ1-1; D unclear. Trimming removed 2 bases at V and 5 bases at J, with 15 bases between. The CDR3 has 15 residues. Germline CDR1 reads MNHNS; CDR2 reads SASEGT. The CDR3 DNA is TGTGCCAGCAGTGAACACGAGGTCGTGGGTACTGAAGCTTTCTTT. Its protein product is CASSEHEVVGTEAFF.

This clone was counted a few times. The same CDR3 also results from other DNA sequences found in this sample. V usage is TRBV7-2 and J usage is TRBJ2-5; 11 bases are a match to TRBD2. CDR1 is SGHTA, CDR2 FQGNSA, per germline. The CDR3 contains 16 residues. V lost 0 bases, J lost 5 bases, and 5 bases stayed unmatched. Here the CDR3 DNA reads TGTGCCAGCAGCTTAGCTAGCGGGGGGGCGGGGGAGACCCAGTACTTC. The encoded protein is CASSLASGGAGETQYF. Looking up the rest from reference TRBV7-2 and TRBJ2-5 gives the full variable domain: GAGVSQSPSNKVTEKGKDVELRCDPISGHTALYWYRQSLGQGLEFLIYFQGNSAPDKSGLPSDRFSAERTGGSVSTLTIQRTQQEDSAVYLCASSLASGGAGETQYFGPGTRLLVL.